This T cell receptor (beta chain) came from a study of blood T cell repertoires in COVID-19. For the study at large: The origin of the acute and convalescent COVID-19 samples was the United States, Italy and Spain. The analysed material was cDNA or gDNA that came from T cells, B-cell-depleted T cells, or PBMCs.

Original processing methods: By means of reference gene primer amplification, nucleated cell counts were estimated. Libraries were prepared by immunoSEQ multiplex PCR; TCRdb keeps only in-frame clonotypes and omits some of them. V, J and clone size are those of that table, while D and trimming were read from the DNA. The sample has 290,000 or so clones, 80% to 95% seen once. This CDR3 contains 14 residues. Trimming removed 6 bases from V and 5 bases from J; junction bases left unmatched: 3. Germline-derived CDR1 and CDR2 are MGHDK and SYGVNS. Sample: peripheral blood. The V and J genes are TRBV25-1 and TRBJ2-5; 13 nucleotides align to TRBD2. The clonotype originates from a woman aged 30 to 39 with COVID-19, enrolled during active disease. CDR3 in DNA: TGTGCCAGCAGGACTAGCGGGGGGAGGGAGACCCAGTACTTC. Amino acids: CASRTSGGRETQYF. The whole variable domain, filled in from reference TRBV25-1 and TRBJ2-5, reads EADIYQTPRYLVIGTGKKITLECSQTMGHDKMYWYQQDPGMELHLIHYSYGVNSTEKGDLSSESTVSRIRTEHFPLTLESARPSHTSQYLCASRTSGGRETQYFGPGTRLLVL.